The 28 T cell receptor beta chains below come from one sample, sequenced in a study of control samples from healthy donors and cancer patients. The method was immunoSEQ multiplex PCR; TCRdb's version includes in-frame clones alone and lacks a portion of them. The sample carries tens of thousands of clones, about 94% recorded once. The sample consisted of blood. The receptors shown here come from a woman aged 25-40 years in good health.

The chain has TRBV10-2 and TRBJ2-1, with TRBD2 identical over 15 bases. CDR1 and CDR2 from the germline V gene are WSHSY and SAAADI. This CDR3 has 15 amino acids. V was clipped by 8 bases and J by 8 bases; unmatched bases: 7. CDR3 region: CASWTSGGDRDEQFF. The CDR3 nucleotides are TGCGCCAGCTGGACTAGCGGGGGGGATCGCGATGAGCAGTTCTTC.

The chain joins TRBV4-1 to TRBJ2-3; 9 positions match TRBD2. Germline V lookup: CDR1 MGHRA, CDR2 YSYEKL. V was clipped by 8 bases and J by 6 bases; unmatched bases: 6. The CDR3 contains 13 residues. As DNA, the CDR3 is TGCGCCAGCGGACGCGGGGGGGCGGATACGCAGTATTTT. Translation gives CASGRGGADTQYF.

The V and J genes are TRBV24-1 and TRBJ1-5, with 7 bases fitting TRBD1. V shed 3 bases, J shed 6 bases, and the junction held 16 bases outside the gene matches. This CDR3 is built from 18 residues. Germline V gene lookup returns CDR1 KGHDR and CDR2 SFDVKD. DNA of the CDR3: TGTGCCACCAGTGATCCCCGTAAAGGAGGGGGCGCGGTTCAGCCCCAGCATTTT. Its protein is CATSDPRKGGGAVQPQHF.

The chain joins TRBV7-9 to TRBJ1-6, with a tentative D call TRBD1 (5 bases). Germline V gene data show CDR1 as SEHNR and CDR2 as FQNEAQ (reference sequence). Trimming stripped 1 base from V and 9 bases from J, with 7 bases between. This CDR3 has 13 amino acids. CDR3 amino acids: CASSLVDSSPLHF. The DNA of the CDR3 is TGTGCCAGCAGCTTAGTAGACAGTTCACCCCTCCACTTT.

The chain employs TRBV19 and TRBJ1-4; 7 positions match TRBD1. CDR1 is LNHDA and CDR2 is SQIVND in the germline V gene (reference sequence). Losses at the gene ends were 9 bases for V and 5 bases for J; bases not matched to a gene: 9. The CDR3 runs 14 residues. CDR3 residues: CASKPGQRNEKLFF. The CDR3 DNA reads TGTGCCAGCAAGCCGGGACAGAGAAATGAAAAACTGTTTTTT.

The chain uses TRBV5-1 and TRBJ1-6; possible D gene TRBD1, 6 bases. CDR1 SGHRS and CDR2 YFSETQ come from the germline V gene. Deletions cut 3 bases from V and 9 bases from J, with 16 bases between. The CDR3 extends over 15 amino acids. The CDR3 reads CASSSDRTVSSPLHF. For the CDR3, the DNA is TGCGCCAGCAGCTCCGACAGGACAGTCTCTTCACCCCTCCACTTT. Complete variable domain (other parts from reference TRBV5-1 and TRBJ1-6): KAGVTQTPRYLIKTRGQQVTLSCSPISGHRSVSWYQQTPGQGLQFLFEYFSETQRNKGNFPGRFSGRQFSNSRSEMNVSTLELGDSALYLCASSSDRTVSSPLHFGNGTRLTVT.

The chain joins TRBV5-1 to TRBJ1-1, with D hard to call. The CDR3 loop spans 14 amino acids. V lost 4 bases and J lost 6, with 16 bases in between. Germline-derived CDR1 and CDR2 are SGHRS and YFSETQ. The CDR3 loop is CASSPGDAAAEAFF. CDR3 bases: TGCGCCAGCAGCCCCGGCGATGCCGCAGCTGAAGCTTTCTTT.

This rearrangement joins TRBV28 to TRBJ1-5; D call uncertain. The CDR3 is 13 amino acids. Germline V lookup: CDR1 MDHEN, CDR2 SYDVKM. With 7 bases removed from V and 1 base from J, the gap between germline ends came to 8 bases. The CDR3 spells CASNTMSNQPQHF. DNA for the CDR3: TGTGCCAGCAACACCATGAGCAATCAGCCCCAGCATTTT.

The CDR3 here is CAWREQGRNEKLFF. DNA for the CDR3: TGTGCCTGGAGAGAACAGGGTAGGAATGAAAAACTGTTTTTT. The genes are TRBV30 and TRBJ1-4; D perhaps matches TRBD1 (6 bases). This CDR3 has 14 residues. V dropped 3 bases and J dropped 5 bases, with 13 bases sitting between them. Germline V gene sequence: CDR1 GTSNPN, CDR2 SVGIG (reference sequence). The whole variable domain, remainder taken from reference TRBV30 and TRBJ1-4, is SQTIHQWPATLVQPVGSPLSLECTVEGTSNPNLYWYRQAAGRGLQLLFYSVGIGQISSEVPQNLSASRPQDRQFILSSKKLLLSDSGFYLCAWREQGRNEKLFFGSGTQLSVL.

The chain has TRBV3-1 (or the pseudogene TRBV3-2) and TRBJ1-4; possibly TRBD1 for D (6 bases). CDR3 length: 13 residues. The germline V gene has CDR1 LGHDT and CDR2 YNNKEL (reference sequence). Trimming cost V 3 bases and J 4 bases, with 6 bases left between them. For the CDR3, the DNA is TGTGCCAGCAGCCACAGGGGTAATGAAAAACTGTTTTTT. Translating it yields CASSHRGNEKLFF.

The chain recombines TRBV6-5 with TRBJ1-4; D is perhaps TRBD1 (5 bases). V was cut by 5 bases and J by 8 bases, with 9 bases left in between. The CDR3 has 12 amino acids. The V gene's germline CDR1 is MNHEY and CDR2 SVGAGI. The CDR3 coding sequence is TGTGCCAGCAGTCTGGGGGGGGAAAAACTGTTTTTT. Amino acid sequence: CASSLGGEKLFF.

The V and J genes are TRBV7-2 and TRBJ2-1, with no clear D. There are 13 residues in the CDR3. Trimming took 2 bases from V and 6 from J, leaving 8 bases between them. Germline lookup yields CDR1 SGHTA and CDR2 FQGNSA. The CDR3 DNA reads TGTGCCAGCAGCTTATCGGTACCCAATGAGCAGTTCTTC. Its protein product is CASSLSVPNEQFF.

This rearrangement joins TRBV7-3 to TRBJ1-2; perhaps TRBD1 as D (5 bases). The CDR3 extends over 13 amino acids. Per germline, CDR1 SGHTA and CDR2 FQGTGA. Trimming stripped 2 bases from V and 6 bases from J, with 10 bases between. CDR3 in amino acids: CASSLGREDGYTF. CDR3 bases: TGTGCCAGCAGCTTAGGCAGGGAGGATGGCTACACCTTC. The variable domain in full, completed from reference TRBV7-3 and TRBJ1-2, reads GAGVSQTPSNKVTEKGKYVELRCDPISGHTALYWYRQSLGQGPEFLIYFQGTGAADDSGLPNDRFFAVRPEGSVSTLKIQRTERGDSAVYLCASSLGREDGYTFGSGTRLTVV.

The chain links TRBV10-2 to TRBJ2-5; TRBD2 matches at 14 bases. This CDR3 comprises 15 residues. Looked up from germline, CDR1 is WSHSY and CDR2 is SAAADI. Trimming at V came to 6 bases and at J to 2 bases, leaving 2 bases not matched to a gene. The CDR3 here is CASSRLAGGQETQYF. DNA for the CDR3: TGCGCCAGCAGCAGACTAGCGGGGGGGCAAGAGACCCAGTACTTC.

This clone is a singleton in its sample. The chain links TRBV10-2 to TRBJ1-5; D gene unclear. The CDR3 spans 12 residues. Trimming shortened V by 2 bases and J by 5 bases, and 4 bases separated the two germline ends. The germline CDR1 and CDR2 sequences are WSHSY and SAAADI. CDR3 region: CASSELDQPQHF. CDR3 nucleotides: TGCGCCAGCAGTGAGCTGGATCAGCCCCAGCATTTT.

This chain joins TRBV28 and TRBJ2-3; no clear D gene. CDR3 size: 17 residues. With 6 bases removed from V and 4 bases from J, the gap between germline ends came to 23 bases. CDR1 MDHEN and CDR2 SYDVKM come from the germline V gene. The CDR3 DNA sequence: TGTGCCAGCAGCCGCCCCCCGGACGGTCCCCTCCCAGATACGCAGTATTTT. Protein product: CASSRPPDGPLPDTQYF.

This clone was seen a single time. An end of the junction differs from the germline gene, which may be a read error. The rearrangement joins TRBV19 to TRBJ2-2; D gene unclear. The germline CDR1 and CDR2 sequences are LNHDA and SQIVND (reference sequence). This CDR3 spans 13 amino acids. As DNA, the CDR3 is TGTGCCAGTAGTCTAGAGTACACCGGGGAGCTGTTTTTT. The encoded protein is CASSLEYTGELFF.

The chain has TRBV7-3 and TRBJ2-2; D gene uncertain. Trimming removed 2 bases from V and 6 bases from J, with 7 bases in between. The CDR3 has 13 residues. CDR1 SGHTA and CDR2 FQGTGA come from the germline V gene. The CDR3 DNA reads as TGTGCCAGCAGCTTATTGCAGGCCGGGGAGCTGTTTTTT. Translation: CASSLLQAGELFF.

CDR3 in amino acids: CASRVPEREQFF. Written as DNA, the CDR3 is TGTGCCAGCAGAGTACCGGAACGTGAGCAGTTCTTC. V is TRBV24-1 and J is TRBJ2-1; no firm D call. Germline CDR1 is KGHDR and CDR2 is SFDVKD. V dropped 11 bases and J dropped 9 bases, with 16 bases sitting between them. The CDR3 is 12 amino acids.

This sequence joins TRBV3-1 (or the pseudogene TRBV3-2) and TRBJ1-1; 7 bases line up with TRBD1. The CDR3 covers 14 residues. Germline trimming cut 9 bases from V and 6 bases from J; bases unmatched to any gene: 13. Germline loops: CDR1 LGHDT, CDR2 YNNKEL (reference sequence). The CDR3: CASLNQGGKPEAFF. The CDR3 region has the DNA TGTGCCAGTTTGAACCAGGGGGGAAAGCCTGAAGCTTTCTTT.

This chain connects TRBV11-3 to TRBJ1-4; possible D gene TRBD1, 5 bases. CDR1 is SGHNT, CDR2 YENEEA, per germline. Trimming shortened V by 5 bases and J by 3 bases, and 10 bases separated the two germline ends. The length of the CDR3 is 14 residues. CDR3 residues: CASSRGTPNEKLFF. The CDR3 DNA follows: TGTGCCAGCAGCCGCGGGACTCCTAATGAAAAACTGTTTTTT. Full variable domain (outside the CDR3, taken from reference TRBV11-3 and TRBJ1-4): EAGVVQSPRYKIIEKKQPVAFWCNPISGHNTLYWYLQNLGQGPELLIRYENEEAVDDSQLPKDRFSAERLKGVDSTLKIQPAELGDSAVYLCASSRGTPNEKLFFGSGTQLSVL.

The chain employs TRBV27 and TRBJ1-6; D remains ambiguous. Germline CDR1 and CDR2: MNHEY and SMNVEV (reference sequence). Trimming took 3 bases from V and 9 from J, leaving 12 bases between them. The CDR3 covers 14 residues. As DNA, the CDR3 is TGTGCCAGCAGTTTGACCTCCTCGCGTTCACCCCTCCACTTT. Its translation is CASSLTSSRSPLHF.

This chain uses TRBV11-2 with TRBJ1-2, with D uncertain. Germline V gives CDR1 SGHAT, CDR2 FQNNGV. This CDR3 is built from 14 residues. The ends were cut back, 2 bases at V and 5 bases at J, with 12 bases in the middle. In DNA form, the CDR3 reads TGTGCCAGCAGCTTATCGGTCCCCACATATGGCTACACCTTC. As protein: CASSLSVPTYGYTF.

V and J are TRBV7-9 and TRBJ2-7; 7 positions match TRBD1. Germline CDR1 reads SEHNR; CDR2 reads FQNEAQ (reference sequence). V gave up 5 bases and J gave up 2 bases; unmatched junction bases: 6. The CDR3 is 14 residues long. The CDR3 DNA reads TGTGCCAGCAGCCCCGGGACAGCACCCTACGAGCAGTACGTC. This codes for CASSPGTAPYEQYV.

This chain uses TRBV18 with TRBJ1-1; perhaps TRBD1 as D (6 bases). The V end was cut by 6 bases, the J end by 2 bases, with 13 bases between. Germline assignment: CDR1 KGHSH and CDR2 LQKENI. This CDR3 has 14 amino acids. CDR3 in amino acids: CASSFGGQNTEAFF. The CDR3 region has the DNA TGTGCCAGCTCGTTCGGGGGCCAAAACACTGAAGCTTTCTTT.

The chain recombines TRBV5-4 with TRBJ1-2; D is unclear. This CDR3 has 12 amino acids. CDR1 SGHNT and CDR2 YYREEE come from the germline V gene (reference sequence). V dropped 0 bases and J dropped 8 bases, with 8 bases sitting between them. Here the CDR3 reads CASSLAGRGYTF. CDR3 in DNA: TGTGCCAGCAGCTTGGCCGGCAGGGGCTACACCTTC.

The chain recombines TRBV25-1 with TRBJ1-3; D is uncertain. Trimming cost V 1 base and J 2 bases, with 3 bases left between them. The CDR3 is 13 residues long. Germline CDR1 MGHDK, CDR2 SYGVNS. CDR3 nucleotides: TGTGCCAGCAGTGAATCTCCTGGAAACACCATATATTTT. It is translated as CASSESPGNTIYF.

The chain recombines TRBV28 with TRBJ1-5, with TRBD1 matching 8 bases. Per the germline V gene, CDR1 is MDHEN and CDR2 is SYDVKM. Trimming at V came to 10 bases and at J to 6 bases, leaving 5 bases not matched to a gene. CDR3 length: 12 residues. In DNA, the CDR3 is TGTGCCATCTCAGGGGGCGGTCAGCCCCAGCATTTT. This gives the protein CAISGGGQPQHF.